Shown below are 28 T cell receptor beta chains from a single sample sequenced in a study of cytomegalovirus exposure and HLA in healthy donors. PCR amplification relied on 60 Vbeta primers (plus 13 Jbeta primers). Profiling relied on immunoSEQ multiplex PCR, and the TCRdb table lists in-frame clones only, not all of them. The sample records under 150,000 clones, 55% to 75% being singletons. The specimen was PBMCs. All receptors come from a human donor in good health.

This clone was observed a single time. Here the CDR3 reads CASSPPDRGATQYF. CDR3 DNA: TGTGCCAGCAGTCCCCCGGACAGGGGGGCTACGCAGTATTTT. The V and J genes are TRBV27 and TRBJ2-3; 10 bases map to TRBD1. The CDR3 is made up of 14 amino acids. The germline CDR1 and CDR2 sequences are MNHEY and SMNVEV (reference sequence). The V segment lost 5 bases and the J segment 8 bases; nucleotides outside the gene matches: 7.

The rearrangement links TRBV7-9 to TRBJ2-7; D remains unclear. V lost 1 base and J lost 2, with 9 bases in between. The CDR3 covers 14 residues. Germline CDR1 reads SEHNR; CDR2 reads FQNEAQ (reference sequence). CDR3 region: CASSLGASTYEQYF. The CDR3 DNA follows: TGTGCCAGCAGCTTAGGCGCATCTACCTACGAGCAGTACTTC.

This clone appeared a few times. V gene TRBV7-8 combines with J gene TRBJ2-3, with 11 bases lining up with TRBD2. Trimming took 5 bases from V and 4 from J; bases not matched to a gene: 8. Looked up from germline, CDR1 is SGHVS and CDR2 is FQNEAQ. CDR3 length equals 16 residues. In nucleotides, the CDR3 is TGTGCCAGCAGCACGGGGCTAGCGGGGGGTTCAGATACGCAGTATTTT. As protein: CASSTGLAGGSDTQYF.

The rearrangement uses TRBV7-6 and TRBJ2-3, with TRBD2 identical over 9 bases. This CDR3 is built from 15 residues. V was pared by 5 bases and J by 1 base, with 4 bases of the junction left unmatched. Germline assignment: CDR1 SGHVS and CDR2 FNYEAQ. CDR3 DNA sequence: TGTGCCAGCAGCCCGAGGACTAGCGGCACAGATACGCAGTATTTT. It yields the protein CASSPRTSGTDTQYF.

The chain links TRBV7-9 to TRBJ2-2, with D perhaps TRBD2 (6 bases). V lost 1 base, J lost 4 bases, and 13 bases lay in between. The CDR3 extends over 16 amino acids. Per germline, CDR1 SEHNR and CDR2 FQNEAQ (reference sequence). In DNA form, the CDR3 reads TGTGCCAGCAGCTTAGTGGCGGGATCGAGCACCGGGGAGCTGTTTTTT. This codes for CASSLVAGSSTGELFF.

The V call is TRBV6-5, the J call TRBJ2-2; D possibly corresponds to TRBD1 (5 bases). From germline, CDR1 is MNHEY and CDR2 SVGAGI. V shed 5 bases and J shed 8 bases, with 12 bases lying between them. This CDR3 is built from 13 residues. This CDR3 is CASSTSGWGELFF. Here the CDR3 DNA reads TGTGCCAGCAGTACTTCAGGGTGGGGGGAGCTGTTTTTT.

This clone was counted a few times. This chain links TRBV7-2 with TRBJ1-1; D remains ambiguous. V gave up 8 bases and J gave up 2 bases, with 15 bases separating them. This CDR3 is 14 amino acids long. Germline CDR1 and CDR2: SGHTA and FQGNSA. CDR3 residues: CASLPRRGNTEAFF. Here the CDR3 DNA reads TGTGCCAGCCTGCCGAGGCGCGGAAACACTGAAGCTTTCTTT.

The chain carries TRBV7-9 and TRBJ1-2; TRBD1 might be the D (6 bases). Germline V gene sequence: CDR1 SEHNR, CDR2 FQNEAQ (reference sequence). The CDR3 is 13 residues long. V lost 1 base and J 6 bases, leaving 9 bases between the germline ends. CDR3 loop: CASSLGQAHGYTF. The CDR3 nucleotides read TGTGCCAGCAGCTTAGGACAGGCCCATGGCTACACCTTC.

CDR3 amino acids: CASSLAPPRETQYF. CDR3 sequence (DNA): TGTGCCAGCAGCTTAGCACCACCTAGGGAGACCCAGTACTTC. The chain couples TRBV7-2 to TRBJ2-5; D is unclear. CDR3 length equals 14 residues. V lost 0 bases and J lost 5, with 10 bases in between. The germline V gene encodes CDR1 SGHTA and CDR2 FQGNSA.

This chain joins TRBV15 and TRBJ2-7; 9 bases map to TRBD2. J was trimmed by 3 bases and V by 3 bases; bases with no gene match: 3. The germline gives CDR1 LNHNV, CDR2 YYDKDF (reference sequence). The CDR3 is made up of 14 amino acids. The CDR3 DNA reads as TGTGCCACCAGCAGTCTAGCGGGGAGCTACGAGCAGTACTTC. Translated: CATSSLAGSYEQYF.

V usage is TRBV7-9 and J usage is TRBJ2-1; D gene ambiguous. The V end lost 4 bases, the J end lost 3 bases, and 13 bases lay between the germline ends. The CDR3 has 15 residues. CDR1 and CDR2 from the germline V gene are SEHNR and FQNEAQ (reference sequence). CDR3 DNA sequence: TGTGCCAGCAGCTACCGAGACACAGACTACAATGAGCAGTTCTTC. It translates to CASSYRDTDYNEQFF.

This clone appeared a few times. The V call is TRBV27, the J call TRBJ1-2, with 8 bases identical to TRBD1. V gave up 6 bases and J gave up 4 bases; unmatched junction bases: 16. CDR3 length: 17 residues. The germline V gene encodes CDR1 MNHEY and CDR2 SMNVEV (reference sequence). CDR3 coding DNA: TGTGCCAGCAGGCGACGCATGGGACAGGTGGAAGGCTATGGCTACACCTTC. It encodes CASRRRMGQVEGYGYTF.

J is TRBJ2-7 and V is TRBV4-3; possibly TRBD1 for D (6 bases). The germline gives CDR1 LGHNA, CDR2 YSLEER. This CDR3 contains 13 residues. Trimming stripped 3 bases from V and 3 bases from J, with 9 bases between. CDR3 sequence reads: CASSHLRGYEQYF. DNA of the CDR3: TGCGCCAGCAGCCACCTCAGGGGCTACGAGCAGTACTTC.

The chain couples TRBV28 to TRBJ2-7; D is perhaps TRBD2 (5 bases). This CDR3 has 13 residues. V lost 2 bases, J lost 5 bases, and 10 bases lay in between. Germline CDR1 MDHEN, CDR2 SYDVKM. This CDR3 reads CASSLPRADEQYF. As DNA, the CDR3 is TGTGCCAGCAGTTTACCGCGGGCTGACGAGCAGTACTTC. The full variable domain, rest sourced from reference TRBV28 and TRBJ2-7, is DVKVTQSSRYLVKRTGEKVFLECVQDMDHENMFWYRQDPGLGLRLIYFSYDVKMKEKGDIPEGYSVSREKKERFSLILESASTNQTSMYLCASSLPRADEQYFGPGTRLTVT.

This chain uses TRBV11-2 with TRBJ1-6; the D gene is possibly TRBD1 (5 bases). The length of the CDR3 is 14 residues. Germline V gene sequence: CDR1 SGHAT, CDR2 FQNNGV. V lost 2 bases, J lost 7 bases, and 9 bases lay in between. The CDR3 loop is CASSLFRGNSPLHF. Here the CDR3 DNA reads TGTGCCAGCAGCTTATTCCGGGGGAATTCACCCCTCCACTTT. The whole variable domain, filled in from reference TRBV11-2 and TRBJ1-6, reads EAGVAQSPRYKIIEKRQSVAFWCNPISGHATLYWYQQILGQGPKLLIQFQNNGVVDDSQLPKDRFSAERLKGVDSTLKIQPAKLEDSAVYLCASSLFRGNSPLHFGNGTRLTVT.

The chain uses TRBV28 and TRBJ1-1; no firm D call. The CDR3 sequence is 14 residues long. Trimming left V 1 base short and J 4 bases short, with 10 bases between. Looked up from germline, CDR1 is MDHEN and CDR2 is SYDVKM. The CDR3 DNA sequence: TGTGCCAGCAGTTTATATTGGCGGGGCACTGAAGCTTTCTTT. Protein product: CASSLYWRGTEAFF.

The CDR3 DNA reads TGTGCCAGCAGTTCGCAGAACAACTATGGCTACACCTTC. As protein: CASSSQNNYGYTF. The J gene is TRBJ1-2, the V gene TRBV27; D gene unclear. Per the germline V gene, CDR1 is MNHEY and CDR2 is SMNVEV (reference sequence). V was shortened by 4 bases and J by 2 bases, with 8 bases between the two germline ends. This CDR3 region has 13 residues.

This chain connects TRBV30 to TRBJ1-4; 8 bases are shared with TRBD1. V dropped 6 bases and J dropped 6; count of bases not matched to a gene: 6. Germline V gene lookup returns CDR1 GTSNPN and CDR2 SVGIG (reference sequence). The CDR3 is made up of 13 amino acids. The CDR3 loop is CACQGATYEKLFF. The DNA of the CDR3 is TGTGCCTGTCAGGGGGCCACCTATGAAAAACTGTTTTTT.

This clone was seen a handful of times. The chain couples TRBV6-1 to TRBJ1-5; possible D gene TRBD1, 5 bases. Germline lookup yields CDR1 MNHNS and CDR2 SASEGT. The CDR3 runs 14 residues. Between the trimmed V and J ends, which lost 8 bases and 7 bases, there was a span of 18 bases. CDR3 in DNA: TGTGCCAGCTCGCCGTTCGGGGGTAGCCAGCCCCAGCATTTT. It translates to CASSPFGGSQPQHF.

This rearrangement joins TRBV25-1 to TRBJ2-7; D is undetermined. Germline V gives CDR1 MGHDK, CDR2 SYGVNS. V was pared by 6 bases and J by 7 bases, with 10 bases between. This CDR3 spans 11 amino acids. CDR3 DNA sequence: TGTGCCAGCAGGGAAACCGGGGAGCAGTACTTC. It specifies CASRETGEQYF.

The chain joins TRBV7-6 to TRBJ2-1; 8 bases fit TRBD1. The CDR3 has 15 residues. V lost 1 base, J lost 4 bases, and 3 bases stayed unmatched. Germline CDR1 reads SGHVS; CDR2 reads FNYEAQ. The CDR3 DNA sequence: TGTGCCAGCAGCTTAGTGGGGACAGGATACAATGAGCAGTTCTTC. It is translated as CASSLVGTGYNEQFF.

V is TRBV5-1 and J is TRBJ1-3; TRBD1 aligns across 9 bases. The DNA end is more similar to TRBJ2-2, so the J call may be wrong. Germline V gene data show CDR1 as SGHRS and CDR2 as YFSETQ. This CDR3 is built from 18 residues. The CDR3 DNA reads as TGCGCCAGCAGCCCCCCGGACGGACAGGGGAAGGGTTACGGGGAGCTGTTTTTT. Protein: CASSPPDGQGKGYGELFF.

This clone was found a few times. The chain carries TRBV5-4 and TRBJ1-4, with a tentative D call TRBD1 (6 bases). CDR3 length: 18 residues. Germline values: CDR1 SGHNT, CDR2 YYREEE (reference sequence). Trimming took 0 bases from V and 6 from J, leaving 21 bases between them. The CDR3 spells CASSLGGAQGGKDEKLFF. The CDR3 region has the DNA TGTGCCAGCAGCTTGGGAGGGGCACAGGGAGGGAAGGATGAAAAACTGTTTTTT.

The chain has TRBV7-2 and TRBJ2-1; the D gene is possibly TRBD1 (6 bases). CDR3 size: 17 residues. Trimming took off 5 bases at V and 0 bases at J, with 17 bases between the two ends. Germline assignment: CDR1 SGHTA and CDR2 FQGNSA. The CDR3: CASSPTGAGDSYNEQFF. DNA for the CDR3: TGTGCCAGCAGCCCGACTGGGGCAGGGGACTCCTACAATGAGCAGTTCTTC.

This clone was recorded a few times. The CDR3 coding sequence is TGTGCCAGCAGTGCAGGGACAGGTCGGAATCAGCCCCAGCATTTT. It codes for CASSAGTGRNQPQHF. V is TRBV28 and J is TRBJ1-5, with TRBD1 matching 8 bases. CDR3 length: 15 amino acids. With 5 bases clipped from V and 4 bases from J, the junction kept 7 bases outside the gene matches. From germline, CDR1 is MDHEN and CDR2 SYDVKM. The variable domain in full, with the rest retrieved from reference TRBV28 and TRBJ1-5, is DVKVTQSSRYLVKRTGEKVFLECVQDMDHENMFWYRQDPGLGLRLIYFSYDVKMKEKGDIPEGYSVSREKKERFSLILESASTNQTSMYLCASSAGTGRNQPQHFGDGTRLSIL.

In the case of this clone: This same CDR3 is encoded by further DNA sequences in the sample. The rearrangement uses TRBV6-5 and TRBJ2-7; the D gene is possibly TRBD2 (5 bases). Germline V gene lookup returns CDR1 MNHEY and CDR2 SVGAGI. This CDR3 has 14 amino acids. V lost 6 bases and J lost 4, with 16 bases in between. CDR3 nucleotides: TGTGCCAGCAGCCGTACTAGTGGTAGGTACGAGCAGTACTTC. Amino acid sequence: CASSRTSGRYEQYF.

The V and J genes are TRBV11-3 and TRBJ2-3, with 9 bases identical to TRBD2. The CDR3 consists of 16 residues. Trimming cost V 3 bases and J 3 bases; bases outside gene matches: 7. Germline lookup yields CDR1 SGHNT and CDR2 YENEEA. In nucleotides, the CDR3 is TGTGCCAGCAGCTTCCCTCAAGCGGGGGGTACAGATACGCAGTATTTT. It yields the protein CASSFPQAGGTDTQYF.

V gene TRBV5-6 combines with J gene TRBJ1-1, with 8 bases that match TRBD1. The length of the CDR3 is 15 residues. CDR1 SGHDT and CDR2 YYEEEE come from the germline V gene. V lost 4 bases to trimming and J lost 4 bases; unmatched junction nucleotides: 9. CDR3 coding DNA: TGTGCCAGCAGCCTGGACAGGGTTCGAAGCACTGAAGCTTTCTTT. Amino acids: CASSLDRVRSTEAFF.